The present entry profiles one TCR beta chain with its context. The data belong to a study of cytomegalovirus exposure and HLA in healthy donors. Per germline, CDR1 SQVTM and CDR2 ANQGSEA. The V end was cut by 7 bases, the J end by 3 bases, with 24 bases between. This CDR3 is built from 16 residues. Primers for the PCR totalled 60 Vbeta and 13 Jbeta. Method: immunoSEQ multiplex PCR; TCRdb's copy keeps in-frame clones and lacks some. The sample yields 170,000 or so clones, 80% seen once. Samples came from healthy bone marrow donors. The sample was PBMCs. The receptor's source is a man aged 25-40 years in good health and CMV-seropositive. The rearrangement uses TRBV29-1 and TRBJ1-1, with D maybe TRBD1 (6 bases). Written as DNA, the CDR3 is TGCAGCGGTTGGGGGGGGCGATCTTTGGGAGACACTGAAGCTTTCTTT. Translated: CSGWGGRSLGDTEAFF.